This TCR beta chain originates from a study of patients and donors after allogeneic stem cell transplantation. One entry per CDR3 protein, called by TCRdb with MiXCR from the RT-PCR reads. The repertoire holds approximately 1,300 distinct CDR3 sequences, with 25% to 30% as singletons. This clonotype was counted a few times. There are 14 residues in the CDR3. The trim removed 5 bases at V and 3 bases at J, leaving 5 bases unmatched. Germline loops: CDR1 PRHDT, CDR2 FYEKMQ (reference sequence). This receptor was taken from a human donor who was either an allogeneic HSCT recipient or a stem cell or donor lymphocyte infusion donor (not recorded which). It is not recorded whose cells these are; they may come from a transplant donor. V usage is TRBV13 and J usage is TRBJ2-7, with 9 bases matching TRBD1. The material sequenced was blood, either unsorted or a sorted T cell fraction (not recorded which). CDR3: CASSQWGQGYEQYF. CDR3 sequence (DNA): TGTGCCAGCAGCCAATGGGGACAGGGCTACGAGCAGTACTTC.